This TCR beta chain was recovered during a study of blood T cell repertoires in COVID-19. Overall study: Samples representing acute and convalescent COVID-19 were sourced from the United States, Italy and Spain. T cells, B-cell-depleted T cells, or PBMCs supplied cDNA or gDNA.

Authors' data handling: Amplification of reference gene primers provided the estimated nucleated cell counts. Repertoires were generated with immunoSEQ multiplex PCR, while TCRdb's copy carries only in-frame clones and drops some. The V and J calls and clone size were taken over from that table, and D and trimming were inferred from the DNA. The repertoire has 84,000 or so clones, about 92% of them found once; the top ten carry approximately 6%. Germline loops: CDR1 SGHTA, CDR2 FQGNSA. The CDR3 has 16 residues. The V gene lost 4 bases and the J gene lost 2 bases, with 15 bases spanning the gap. J is TRBJ2-1 and V is TRBV7-2, with D tentatively TRBD1 (6 bases). Sequenced material: peripheral blood. This sequence originates from a woman between 55 and 75 years old with active COVID-19. Written as DNA, the CDR3 is TGTGCCAGCAGCTCTGCTGCACAGGGAGCCTACAATGAGCAGTTCTTC. Amino acids: CASSSAAQGAYNEQFF. The variable domain in full, with the rest retrieved from reference TRBV7-2 and TRBJ2-1, is GAGVSQSPSNKVTEKGKDVELRCDPISGHTALYWYRQSLGQGLEFLIYFQGNSAPDKSGLPSDRFSAERTGGSVSTLTIQRTQQEDSAVYLCASSSAAQGAYNEQFFGPGTRLTVL.